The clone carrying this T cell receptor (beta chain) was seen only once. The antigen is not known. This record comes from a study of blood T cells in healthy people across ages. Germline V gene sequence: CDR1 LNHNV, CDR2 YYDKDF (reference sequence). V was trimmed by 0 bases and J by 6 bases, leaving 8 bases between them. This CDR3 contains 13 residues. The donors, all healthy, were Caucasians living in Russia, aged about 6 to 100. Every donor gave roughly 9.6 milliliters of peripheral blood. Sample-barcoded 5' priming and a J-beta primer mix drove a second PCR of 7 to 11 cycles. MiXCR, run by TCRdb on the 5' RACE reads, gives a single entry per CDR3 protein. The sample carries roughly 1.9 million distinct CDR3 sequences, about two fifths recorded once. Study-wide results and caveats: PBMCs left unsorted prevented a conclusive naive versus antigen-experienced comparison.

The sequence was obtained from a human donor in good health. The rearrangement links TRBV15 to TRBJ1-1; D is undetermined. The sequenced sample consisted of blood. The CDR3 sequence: CATSRDRRAEAFF. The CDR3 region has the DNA TGTGCCACCAGCAGAGATAGACGCGCTGAAGCTTTCTTT. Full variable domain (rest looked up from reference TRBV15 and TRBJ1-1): DAMVIQNPRYQVTQFGKPVTLSCSQTLNHNVMYWYQQKSSQAPKLLFHYYDKDFNNEADTPDNFQSRRPNTSFCFLDIRSPGLGDTAMYLCATSRDRRAEAFFGQGTRLTVV.